The 17 T cell receptor beta chains listed next were all sequenced from one sample in a study of T cells after yellow fever vaccination. From the 5' RACE reads, TCRdb called clonotypes with MiXCR, one entry per CDR3 protein. This sample has 28,000 or so distinct CDR3 sequences, with about 4.4% found just once. The sequenced sample was CD8+ T cells sorted from PBMCs, obtained 5 days after the yellow fever booster vaccination. The receptors were sampled from a man aged 30-40 years who received the YFV17D yellow fever vaccine.

This clonotype was recorded many times. The chain couples TRBV7-6 to TRBJ2-5, with D tentatively TRBD1 (6 bases). Germline V gives CDR1 SGHVS, CDR2 FNYEAQ. CDR3 length equals 14 residues. V lost 3 bases, J lost 3 bases, and 11 bases lay in between. DNA for the CDR3: TGTGCCAGCAGCTTCGTCGCAGGGGAAGAGACCCAGTACTTC. Translated: CASSFVAGEETQYF.

At least ten counts were recorded for this clonotype. CDR3 sequence reads: CASSYPRGQGPNEQYF. Here the CDR3 DNA reads TGTGCCAGCAGCTACCCGCGGGGACAGGGTCCTAACGAGCAGTACTTC. V is TRBV5-5 and J is TRBJ2-7; 9 bases agree with TRBD1. CDR1 is SGHKS, CDR2 YYEKEE, per germline (reference sequence). V lost 3 bases and J lost 5; bases outside the gene matches: 12. The CDR3 sequence is 16 residues long. Full variable domain (rest looked up from reference TRBV5-5 and TRBJ2-7): DAGVTQSPTHLIKTRGQQVTLRCSPISGHKSVSWYQQVLGQGPQFIFQYYEKEERGRGNFPDRFSARQFPNYSSELNVNALLLGDSALYLCASSYPRGQGPNEQYFGPGTRLTVT.

As for this clonotype: At one boundary the junction diverges from the germline segment, which might be a read error. The genes are TRBV20-1 and TRBJ2-5, with TRBD2 matching 9 bases. This CDR3 has 18 residues. CDR1 is DFQATT and CDR2 is SNEGSKA in the germline V gene (reference sequence). Written as DNA, the CDR3 is TGCTGTGCTAGAGATTTGAGGCGGGAGGGGTCCATCGAAGAGCCCCAGTACTTC. Its protein is CCARDLRREGSIEEPQYF.

On this clonotype itself: A much bigger clone sits one base away, suggesting this may be a read error. The chain has TRBV20-1 and TRBJ2-1; D is possibly TRBD2 (6 bases). CDR3 length: 17 residues. CDR1 is DFQATT, CDR2 SNEGSKA, per germline (reference sequence). CDR3 amino acids: CCAREEGFTGPYNEQFF. The CDR3 DNA follows: TGCTGTGCTAGAGAGGAGGGATTTACCGGCCCTTACAATGAGCAGTTCTTC.

This clonotype showed up many times. The chain carries TRBV4-2 and TRBJ2-7, with TRBD2 matching over 8 bases. The V gene's germline CDR1 is LGHNA and CDR2 YNFKEQ. CDR3 length: 16 residues. Trimming took 3 bases from V and 5 from J; bases not matched to a gene: 12. CDR3 coding DNA: TGTGCCAGCAGCCATCCTACCGGGACTAGGGTGAACGAGCAGTACTTC. Translated, it gives CASSHPTGTRVNEQYF.

This clonotype was seen ten or more times. V is TRBV6-5 and J is TRBJ1-2; TRBD1 might be the D (5 bases). CDR3 length equals 14 residues. Per germline, CDR1 MNHEY and CDR2 SVGAGI. With 0 bases removed from V and 8 bases from J, the gap between germline ends came to 13 bases. The DNA for the CDR3 is TGTGCCAGCAGTTACTCTGGGGGGTACGACGGCTACACCTTC. It encodes CASSYSGGYDGYTF.

This clonotype appeared many times. This rearrangement joins TRBV18 to TRBJ2-7; 13 positions agree with TRBD2. The ends lost 1 base at V and 4 bases at J; junction bases unmatched: 1. The CDR3 has 15 residues. Germline V gene lookup returns CDR1 KGHSH and CDR2 LQKENI. The CDR3 sequence: CASSPRTSGSYEQYF. The CDR3 DNA reads TGTGCCAGCTCACCACGGACTAGCGGGAGTTACGAGCAGTACTTC.

The sample holds many counts of this clonotype. The chain employs TRBV7-9 and TRBJ2-4, with 8 bases fitting TRBD1. Trimming removed 5 bases from V and 8 bases from J; junction bases left unmatched: 8. The CDR3 loop spans 14 amino acids. Looked up from germline, CDR1 is SEHNR and CDR2 is FQNEAQ (reference sequence). CDR3 in DNA: TGTGCCAGCAGCCCACGGACAGGGCAGGACATTCAGTACTTC. It yields the protein CASSPRTGQDIQYF.

The rearrangement joins TRBV4-3 to TRBJ2-7, with 7 bases lining up with TRBD2. CDR1 and CDR2 from the germline V gene are LGHNA and YSLEER. The CDR3 spans 16 residues. The trim removed 1 base at V and 3 bases at J, leaving 9 bases unmatched. As DNA, the CDR3 is TGCGCCAGCAGCCAAGGGGTGGCGGGAGTACACTACGAGCAGTACTTC. Translation: CASSQGVAGVHYEQYF.

This clonotype was seen many times. The chain uses TRBV29-1 and TRBJ2-4; D may correspond to TRBD1 or TRBD2 (5 bases each). The ends were cut back, 6 bases at V and 9 bases at J, with 12 bases in the middle. This CDR3 region has 11 residues. CDR1 SQVTM and CDR2 ANQGSEA come from the germline V gene. The chain's CDR3 is CSVIGGGIQYF. The DNA of the CDR3 is TGCAGCGTCATCGGTGGGGGCATTCAGTACTTC.

There are many counts of this clonotype. The genes are TRBV5-1 and TRBJ1-4, with D possibly matching TRBD1 (5 bases). V lost 0 bases, J lost 7 bases, and 16 bases lay in between. Germline V gene sequence: CDR1 SGHRS, CDR2 YFSETQ. This CDR3 has 16 residues. CDR3 DNA: TGCGCCAGCAGCTTGGGGCAGGGCCCCGACGGTGAAAAACTGTTTTTT. It encodes CASSLGQGPDGEKLFF.

This clonotype was seen at least ten times. The CDR3: CASSQDGVELDTQYF. The CDR3 nucleotides are TGCGCCAGCAGCCAAGATGGGGTGGAGCTTGACACGCAGTATTTT. The rearrangement uses TRBV4-3 and TRBJ2-3; D is ambiguous. Germline-derived CDR1 and CDR2 are LGHNA and YSLEER. The CDR3 totals 15 residues. V lost 0 bases to trimming and J lost 9 bases, with 16 bases between them.

The table lists this clonotype with many counts. V gene TRBV29-1 combines with J gene TRBJ2-1, with 11 bases matching TRBD2. V was clipped by 6 bases and J by 7 bases; unmatched bases: 17. This CDR3 has 17 amino acids. The germline V gene encodes CDR1 SQVTM and CDR2 ANQGSEA. The CDR3 sequence: CSVLPTGTSGRANEQFF. CDR3 nucleotides: TGCAGCGTCCTCCCTACCGGGACTAGCGGCCGGGCAAATGAGCAGTTCTTC.

This clonotype was seen at least ten times. The chain is built from TRBV29-1 and TRBJ1-1; a weak D match, TRBD1 (6 bases). Germline-derived CDR1 and CDR2 are SQVTM and ANQGSEA. With 6 bases removed from V and 6 bases from J, the gap between germline ends came to 11 bases. The CDR3 covers 11 residues. This chain's CDR3 is CSVEGGAEAFF. The CDR3 DNA is TGCAGCGTCGAGGGGGGGGCTGAAGCTTTCTTT. Complete variable domain (other parts from reference TRBV29-1 and TRBJ1-1): SAVISQKPSRDICQRGTSLTIQCQVDSQVTMMFWYRQQPGQSLTLIATANQGSEATYESGFVIDKFPISRPNLTFSTLTVSNMSPEDSSIYLCSVEGGAEAFFGQGTRLTVV.

This clonotype was detected ten times or more. This chain links TRBV6-1 with TRBJ2-7; possibly TRBD2 for D (6 bases). CDR3 length: 14 residues. The V end was cut by 3 bases, the J end by 5 bases, with 14 bases between. CDR1 and CDR2 from the germline V gene are MNHNS and SASEGT. This CDR3 reads CASSDPGLRNEQYF. For the CDR3, the DNA is TGTGCCAGCAGTGATCCGGGACTCAGGAACGAGCAGTACTTC.

This clonotype was found many times. V usage is TRBV15 and J usage is TRBJ2-1; D is possibly TRBD2 (6 bases). Germline V gene lookup returns CDR1 LNHNV and CDR2 YYDKDF (reference sequence). The germline V and J ends were trimmed by 0 bases and 8 bases, with 14 bases remaining between them. This CDR3 region has 15 residues. The CDR3 nucleotides read TGTGCCACCAGCAGAGATCGACTAGACTCCCATGAGCAGTTCTTC. Translated, it gives CATSRDRLDSHEQFF.

At least ten counts were recorded for this clonotype. The genes are TRBV7-9 and TRBJ2-1; TRBD2 matches 10 bases. The CDR3 is 17 residues long. Germline V gene data show CDR1 as SEHNR and CDR2 as FQNEAQ (reference sequence). V lost 5 bases to trimming and J lost 7 bases; unmatched junction nucleotides: 14. For the CDR3, the DNA is TGTGCCAGCAGCGCCTGGCGAGAAGCGGGAGGGCCTAATGAGCAGTTCTTC. It codes for CASSAWREAGGPNEQFF.